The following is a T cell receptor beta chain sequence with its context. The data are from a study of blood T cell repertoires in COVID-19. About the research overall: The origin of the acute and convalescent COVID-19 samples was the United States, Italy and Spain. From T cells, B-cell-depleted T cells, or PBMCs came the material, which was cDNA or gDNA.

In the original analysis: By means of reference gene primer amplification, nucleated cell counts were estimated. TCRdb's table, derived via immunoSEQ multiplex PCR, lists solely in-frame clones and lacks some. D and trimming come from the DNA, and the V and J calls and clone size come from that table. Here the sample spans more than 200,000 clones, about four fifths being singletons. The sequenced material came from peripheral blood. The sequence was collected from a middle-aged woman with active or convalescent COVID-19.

The CDR3 protein is CASSEMRARNEQFF. In DNA, the CDR3 is TGTGCCAGCAGTGAAATGAGGGCGCGCAATGAGCAGTTCTTC. The rearrangement joins TRBV2 to TRBJ2-1; TRBD2 is a possible D gene (5 bases). The germline gives CDR1 SNHLY, CDR2 FYNNEI. Deletions cut 2 bases from V and 6 bases from J, with 11 bases between. CDR3 size: 14 residues.